These T cell receptor beta chains were read from a single sample in a study of blood T cell repertoires in COVID-19. Measured with immunoSEQ multiplex PCR; TCRdb has only the in-frame clones, and not every one. This table has nearly 200,000 clones, just under 85% appearing once. What was sequenced was peripheral blood. Source of these receptors: a woman between 65 and 79 years old with active or convalescent COVID-19. The CDR3 runs from the conserved cysteine through the conserved F or W. D genes are given only for firm matches. Clone sizes are given selectively: once, few, many, or a class where the clone is expanded.

d_gene	abundance	v_gene	j_gene	CDR3nt	CDR3aa
TRBD1	once	TRBV28	TRBJ1-5	TGTGCCAGCAGTCCCGGGACAGGACGCAATCAGCCCCAGCATTTT	CASSPGTGRNQPQHF
.	.	TRBV24-1	TRBJ2-2	TGTGCCACCAGTGATTTAGGCTCAGGGAACACCGGGGAGCTGTTTTTT	CATSDLGSGNTGELFF
TRBD2	.	TRBV19	TRBJ2-6	TGTGCCAGTAGTATGCGGGGGGCCTCTGGGGCCAACGTCCTGACTTTC	CASSMRGASGANVLTF
.	.	TRBV7-9	TRBJ2-1	TGTGCCAGCAGCTCAGAGGCTTACAATGAGCAGTTCTTC	CASSSEAYNEQFF
.	.	TRBV29-1	TRBJ1-1	TGCAGCGTTGATCAGGGGACAAACGCTTTCTTT	CSVDQGTNAFF
.	.	TRBV18	TRBJ2-3	TGTGCCAGCTCACCCCTAGGGACCGGGAGCGGAGATACGCAGTATTTT	CASSPLGTGSGDTQYF
.	.	TRBV15	TRBJ1-1	TGTGCCACCAGCAGAGCCGGGACACGGATTACCAGTGACGCTTTCTTT	CATSRAGTRITSDAFF
TRBD2	.	TRBV28	TRBJ2-7	TGTGCCAGCAGTTCCCCGTTGGAGCGGGATGGCTACGAGCAGTACTTC	CASSSPLERDGYEQYF
.	.	TRBV4-1	TRBJ1-1	TGCGCCAGCAGCCAAGGGGCGGGGACCGAAGCTTTCTTT	CASSQGAGTEAFF
TRBD1	few	TRBV5-5	TRBJ1-5	TGTGCCAGCAGCTTAACGACAGGGGGCTTGTCTCAGCCCCAGCATTTT	CASSLTTGGLSQPQHF
.	once	TRBV7-3	TRBJ2-2	TGTGCCAGCAGCGTTACACCGGGCCGCAGGGCCGGGGAGCTGTTTTTT	CASSVTPGRRAGELFF